This T cell receptor beta chain is from a study of blood T cell repertoires in COVID-19. The wider study: Some COVID-19 samples were acute and others convalescent; all came from the United States, Italy and Spain.

Original processing methods: Reference gene primer amplification gave nucleated cell count estimates. The method was immunoSEQ multiplex PCR; TCRdb's version includes in-frame clones alone and lacks a portion of them. That table furnishes V, J and clone size, whereas the DNA furnished D and trimming. The table shows about 120,000 clones, with 65% to 85% occurring only once. CDR1 SGHVS and CDR2 FQNEAQ come from the germline V gene. The CDR3 contains 11 residues. V was clipped by 5 bases and J by 5 bases, with 5 bases between them. The chain employs TRBV7-8 and TRBJ2-3, with D hard to call. Sequenced sample: peripheral blood. This receptor was obtained from a man aged 45-65 years with acute or convalescent COVID-19. This CDR3 reads CASSPQDTQYF. The CDR3 nucleotides read TGTGCCAGCAGCCCCCAAGATACGCAGTATTTT.